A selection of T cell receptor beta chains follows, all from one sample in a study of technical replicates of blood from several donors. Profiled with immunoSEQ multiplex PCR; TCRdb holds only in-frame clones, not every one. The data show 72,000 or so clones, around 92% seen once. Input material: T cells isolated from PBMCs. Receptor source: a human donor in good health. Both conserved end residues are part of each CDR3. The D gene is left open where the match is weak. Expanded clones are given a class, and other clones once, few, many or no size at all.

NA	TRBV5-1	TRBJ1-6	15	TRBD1	CASSSETGGVSPLHF	TGCGCCAGCAGCTCCGAAACAGGGGGCGTTTCACCCCTCCACTTT
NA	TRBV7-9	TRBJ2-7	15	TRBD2	CASSLEGLAQDEQYF	TGTGCCAGCAGCTTAGAAGGACTAGCCCAGGACGAGCAGTACTTC
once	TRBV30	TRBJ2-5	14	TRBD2	CAWSVLAGVETQYF	TGTGCCTGGAGTGTCCTAGCGGGTGTAGAGACCCAGTACTTC
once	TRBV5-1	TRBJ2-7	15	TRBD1	CASSLRTGVGSEQYF	TGCGCCAGCAGCCTTCGGACAGGAGTGGGCAGCGAGCAGTACTTC
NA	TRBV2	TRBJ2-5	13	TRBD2	CASRRVAGETQYF	TGTGCCAGCAGGAGGGTAGCGGGCGAGACCCAGTACTTC
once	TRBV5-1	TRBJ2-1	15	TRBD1	CASSLTGGRYNEQFF	TGCGCCAGCAGCTTGACAGGGGGTAGGTACAATGAGCAGTTCTTC
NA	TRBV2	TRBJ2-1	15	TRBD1	CASSEPGTGGKEQFF	TGTGCCAGCAGTGAACCTGGGACAGGGGGCAAAGAGCAGTTCTTC
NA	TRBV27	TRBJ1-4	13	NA	CASSTISDEKLFF	TGTGCCAGCAGTACAATCTCCGATGAAAAACTGTTTTTT
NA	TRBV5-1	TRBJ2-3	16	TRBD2	CASSLVTSRDTDTQYF	TGCGCCAGCAGCTTGGTGACTAGCCGGGACACAGATACGCAGTATTTT
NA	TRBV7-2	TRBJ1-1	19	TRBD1	CASSQWLSRTGVGNTEAFF	TGTGCCAGCAGCCAGTGGCTGTCCAGGACAGGGGTCGGGAACACTGAAGCTTTCTTT
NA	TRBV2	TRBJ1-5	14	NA	CASSQDANNQPQHF	TGTGCCAGCAGCCAGGATGCGAATAATCAGCCCCAGCATTTT
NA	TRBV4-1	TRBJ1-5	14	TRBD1	CASSLTGGDQPQHF	TGCGCCAGCAGCCTGACAGGGGGGGATCAGCCCCAGCATTTT
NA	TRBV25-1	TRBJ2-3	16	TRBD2	CASSAPGTIFADTQYF	TGTGCCAGCAGCGCACCCGGGACTATTTTTGCAGATACGCAGTATTTT
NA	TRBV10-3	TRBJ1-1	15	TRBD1	CAISESTGRNTEAFF	TGTGCCATCAGTGAGTCGACAGGGCGGAACACTGAAGCTTTCTTT
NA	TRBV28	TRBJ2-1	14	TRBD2	CASSFSGRAGEQFF	TGTGCCAGCAGTTTCTCCGGGAGGGCCGGTGAGCAGTTCTTC
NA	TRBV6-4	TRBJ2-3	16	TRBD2	CASSDSTSGRADTQYF	TGTGCCAGCAGTGATTCCACTAGCGGGAGGGCAGATACGCAGTATTTT
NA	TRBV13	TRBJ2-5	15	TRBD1	CASSLGRQGSETQYF	TGTGCCAGCAGCTTAGGGAGACAGGGGTCGGAGACCCAGTACTTC
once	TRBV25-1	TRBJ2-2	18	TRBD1	CASSEIRNQGEGTGELFF	TGTGCCAGCAGTGAAATAAGGAACCAGGGGGAAGGAACCGGGGAGCTGTTTTTT
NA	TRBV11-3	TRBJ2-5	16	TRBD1	CASSGQVILGEETQYF	TGTGCCAGCAGCGGACAGGTCATATTAGGGGAAGAGACCCAGTACTTC
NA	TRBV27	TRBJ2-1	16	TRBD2	CASSSSGTSIFREQFF	TGTGCCAGCAGTTCCTCCGGGACTAGTATTTTTCGGGAGCAGTTCTTC
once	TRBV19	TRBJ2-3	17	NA	CASTFGIAGSRTDTQYF	TGTGCCAGTACTTTCGGGATCGCGGGGAGTAGGACAGATACGCAGTATTTT
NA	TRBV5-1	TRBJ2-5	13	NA	CASSQGLGETQYF	TGCGCCAGCAGTCAGGGATTAGGAGAGACCCAGTACTTC
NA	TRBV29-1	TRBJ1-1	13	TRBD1	CSVRGVLGTEAFF	TGCAGCGTCAGGGGGGTTTTGGGTACTGAAGCTTTCTTT
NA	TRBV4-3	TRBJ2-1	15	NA	CASSQGQFFYNEQFF	TGCGCCAGCAGCCAAGGACAGTTCTTTTACAATGAGCAGTTCTTC
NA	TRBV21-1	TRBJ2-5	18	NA	CASSKPTKRTSSRETQYF	TGTGCCAGCAGCAAACCTACAAAACGGACTAGTTCACGAGAGACCCAGTACTTC
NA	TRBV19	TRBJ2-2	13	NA	CASSIEEMGELFF	TGTGCCAGTAGTATTGAGGAAATGGGGGAGCTGTTTTTT
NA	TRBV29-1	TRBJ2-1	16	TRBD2	CSVEVAGASLHNEQFF	TGCAGCGTTGAAGTAGCGGGAGCTTCTCTGCACAATGAGCAGTTCTTC
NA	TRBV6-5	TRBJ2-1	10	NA	CASSSSPQFF	TGTGCCAGCAGTAGCTCACCTCAGTTCTTC
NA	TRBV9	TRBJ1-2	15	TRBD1	CASSPRGQGDYGYTF	TGTGCCAGCAGCCCTCGAGGACAGGGCGACTATGGCTACACCTTC
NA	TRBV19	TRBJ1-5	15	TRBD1	CASSNEDRDNQPQHF	TGTGCCAGTAGTAACGAGGACAGGGACAATCAGCCCCAGCATTTT
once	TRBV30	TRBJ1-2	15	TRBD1	CAWEPGQGSNYGYTF	TGTGCCTGGGAACCGGGACAGGGATCTAACTATGGCTACACCTTC
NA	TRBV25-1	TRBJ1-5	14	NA	CASSETASNQPQHF	TGTGCCAGCAGTGAAACAGCAAGCAATCAGCCCCAGCATTTT
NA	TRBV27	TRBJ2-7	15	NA	CASSPFWGEAYEQYF	TGTGCCAGCAGTCCGTTCTGGGGGGAAGCGTACGAGCAGTACTTC
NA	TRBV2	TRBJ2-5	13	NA	CATQLGGEETQYF	TGTGCCACTCAACTTGGAGGCGAAGAGACCCAGTACTTC
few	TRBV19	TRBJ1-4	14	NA	CASSITGVLEKLFF	TGTGCCAGTAGTATTACCGGGGTCCTGGAAAAACTGTTTTTT
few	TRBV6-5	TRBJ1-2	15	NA	CASSPLGGLPRGYTF	TGTGCCAGCAGTCCCCTCGGAGGACTACCCCGCGGCTACACCTTC
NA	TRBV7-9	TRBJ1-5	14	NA	CASSSGLSNQPQHF	TGTGCCAGCAGCTCGGGTCTTAGCAATCAGCCCCAGCATTTT
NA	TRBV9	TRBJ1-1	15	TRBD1	CASSARTGVNTEAFF	TGTGCCAGCAGCGCCCGGACAGGCGTGAACACTGAAGCTTTCTTT
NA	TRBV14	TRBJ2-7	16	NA	CASSQDRRHADYEQYF	TGTGCCAGCAGCCAAGATAGGCGACATGCAGACTACGAGCAGTACTTC
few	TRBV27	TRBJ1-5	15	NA	CASSLAGISNQPQHF	TGTGCCAGCAGTTTGGCGGGAATTAGCAATCAGCCCCAGCATTTT
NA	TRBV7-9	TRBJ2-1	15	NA	CASRPLRTPYNEQFF	TGTGCCAGCAGACCATTACGGACACCCTACAATGAGCAGTTCTTC
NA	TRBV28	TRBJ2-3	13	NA	CASSLPGTDTQYF	TGTGCCAGCAGTTTACCTGGCACAGATACGCAGTATTTT